One and the same sample provided the 2 T cell receptor beta chains below, sequenced in a study of shared clonotypes between healthy human individuals. The method was immunoSEQ multiplex PCR; TCRdb's version includes in-frame clones alone and lacks a portion of them. The table lists approximately 1,500,000 clones, about 98% of them singletons. Input material: naive CD4+ T cells sorted from blood. Subset specified: CD45RA+ positively selected. All receptors come from a man aged 25 to 45 in good health.

The chain couples TRBV10-3 to TRBJ2-1, with a possible D match to TRBD2 (6 bases). V was pared by 3 bases and J by 7 bases, with 10 bases between. Germline V gene data show CDR1 as ENHRY and CDR2 as SYGVKD. There are 13 residues in the CDR3. CDR3 in DNA: TGTGCCATCAGTGACGGGACTCCGAATGAGCAGTTCTTC. Encoded protein: CAISDGTPNEQFF.

This clone was seen only once. This rearrangement joins TRBV20-1 to TRBJ2-1; D remains unclear. CDR1 and CDR2 (germline): DFQATT, SNEGSKA (reference sequence). V gave up 6 bases and J gave up 8 bases, with 8 bases separating them. This CDR3 is built from 10 residues. CDR3: CSALVHEQFF. The DNA for the CDR3 is TGCAGTGCCCTTGTTCATGAGCAGTTCTTC.